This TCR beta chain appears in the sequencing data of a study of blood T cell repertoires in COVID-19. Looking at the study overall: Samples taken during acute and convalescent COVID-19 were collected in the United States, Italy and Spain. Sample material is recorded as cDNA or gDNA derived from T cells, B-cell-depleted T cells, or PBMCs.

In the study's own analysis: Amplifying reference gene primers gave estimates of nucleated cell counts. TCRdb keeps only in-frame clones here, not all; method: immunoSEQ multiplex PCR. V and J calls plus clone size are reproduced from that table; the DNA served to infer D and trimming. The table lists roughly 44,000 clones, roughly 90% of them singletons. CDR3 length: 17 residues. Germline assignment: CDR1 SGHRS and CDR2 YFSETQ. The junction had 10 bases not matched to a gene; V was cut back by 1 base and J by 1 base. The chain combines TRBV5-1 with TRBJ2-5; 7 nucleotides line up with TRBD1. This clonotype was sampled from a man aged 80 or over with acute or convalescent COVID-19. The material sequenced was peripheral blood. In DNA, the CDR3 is TGCGCCAGCAGCTTGTCAGGGGGTCGACCCACCCAAGAGACCCAGTACTTC. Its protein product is CASSLSGGRPTQETQYF.